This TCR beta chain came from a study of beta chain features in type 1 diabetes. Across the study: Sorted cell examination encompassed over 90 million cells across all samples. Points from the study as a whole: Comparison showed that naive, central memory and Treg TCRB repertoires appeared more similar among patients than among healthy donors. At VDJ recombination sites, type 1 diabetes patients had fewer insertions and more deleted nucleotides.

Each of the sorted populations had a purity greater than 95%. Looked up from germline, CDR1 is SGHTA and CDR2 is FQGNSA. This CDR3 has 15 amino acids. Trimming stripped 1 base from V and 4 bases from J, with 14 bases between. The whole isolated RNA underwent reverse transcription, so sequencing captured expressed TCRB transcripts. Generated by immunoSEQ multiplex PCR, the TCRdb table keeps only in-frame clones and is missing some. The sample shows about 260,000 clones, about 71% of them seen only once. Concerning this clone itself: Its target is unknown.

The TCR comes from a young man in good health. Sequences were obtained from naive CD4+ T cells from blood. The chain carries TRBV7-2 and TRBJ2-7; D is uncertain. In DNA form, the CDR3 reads TGTGCCAGCAGCTTAGGAGCAGGCACTCCGTACGAGCAGTACTTC. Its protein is CASSLGAGTPYEQYF.